This entry lists 3 T cell receptor beta chains sequenced from one sample in a study of blood T cell repertoires in COVID-19. Profiling relied on immunoSEQ multiplex PCR, and the TCRdb table lists in-frame clones only, not all of them. The data hold around 94,000 clones, with 80% observed a single time. The sequencing sample was made of peripheral blood. These receptors were obtained from a human donor in a cohort sampled during active COVID-19.

The chain is built from TRBV5-1 and TRBJ1-4; the D gene is possibly TRBD1 (5 bases). CDR1 is SGHRS and CDR2 is YFSETQ in the germline V gene. The CDR3 spans 15 residues. The V gene lost 5 bases and the J gene lost 8 bases, with 19 bases spanning the gap. CDR3: CASSVSLGGGEKLFF. The CDR3 coding sequence is TGCGCCAGCAGTGTCTCCCTGGGGGGAGGGGAAAAACTGTTTTTT.

This chain links TRBV7-2 with TRBJ2-5; perhaps TRBD2 as D (6 bases). This CDR3 spans 15 amino acids. Germline V lookup: CDR1 SGHTA, CDR2 FQGNSA. The V and J ends lost 5 bases and 5 bases respectively, with 18 bases between them. The CDR3 DNA is TGTGCCAGCAGCCAGTTAGACGGGCGGGGTGAGACCCAGTACTTC. This codes for CASSQLDGRGETQYF.

This clone was detected only once. This chain uses TRBV5-6 with TRBJ2-2; 7 bases fit TRBD1. After removal of 2 bases from V and 4 bases from J, the junction contained 8 bases not matched to a gene. This CDR3 spans 16 amino acids. Germline V gene data show CDR1 as SGHDT and CDR2 as YYEEEE. The CDR3 sequence is CASSFVDRSGTGELFF. The CDR3 DNA reads as TGTGCCAGCAGCTTCGTGGACAGGTCTGGCACCGGGGAGCTGTTTTTT. Combining the CDR3 with reference TRBV5-6 and TRBJ2-2 gives the whole variable domain DAGVTQSPTHLIKTRGQQVTLRCSPKSGHDTVSWYQQALGQGPQFIFQYYEEEERQRGNFPDRFSGHQFPNYSSELNVNALLLGDSALYLCASSFVDRSGTGELFFGEGSRLTVL.